This T cell receptor (beta chain) stems from a study of glioma-infiltrating T cells. The ends were cut back, 0 bases at V and 17 bases at J, with 17 bases in the middle. The germline V gene encodes CDR1 MNHEY and CDR2 SVGAGI. This CDR3 is 14 amino acids long. TCR alpha and beta CDR3 regions were amplified from RNA using iRepertoire nested multiplex PCR. Input was 100-400 ng of tissue mRNA or PBMC total RNA. From the multiplex PCR reads, TCRdb called clonotypes with MiXCR, one entry per CDR3 protein. The sample consists of under 200,000 distinct CDR3 sequences, about 40% of them appearing once. This chain connects TRBV6-5 to TRBJ1-6; D gene uncertain. This TCR was recovered from a human donor with low-grade glioma or glioblastoma, undergoing nonglioma brain surgery, or in good health (not recorded which). The specimen sequenced was glioma tissue, nonneoplastic brain tissue, or PBMCs (not recorded which). CDR3 in DNA: TGTGCCAGCAGTTACTCCCAGGCCCCTAGCCCCATCCACTTT. This sequence encodes CASSYSQAPSPIHF.